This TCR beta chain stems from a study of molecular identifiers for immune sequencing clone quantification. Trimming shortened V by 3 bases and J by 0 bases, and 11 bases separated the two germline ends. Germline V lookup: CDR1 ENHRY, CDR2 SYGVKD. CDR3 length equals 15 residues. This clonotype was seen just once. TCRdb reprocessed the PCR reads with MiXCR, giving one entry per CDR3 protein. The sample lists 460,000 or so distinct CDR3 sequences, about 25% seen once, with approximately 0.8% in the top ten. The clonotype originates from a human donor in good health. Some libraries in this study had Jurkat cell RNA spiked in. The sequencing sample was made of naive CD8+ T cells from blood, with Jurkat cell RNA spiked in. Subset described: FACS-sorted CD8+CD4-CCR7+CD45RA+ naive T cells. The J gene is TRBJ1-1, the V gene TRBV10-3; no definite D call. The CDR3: CAISDAGPMNTEAFF. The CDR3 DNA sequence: TGTGCCATCAGTGACGCTGGACCGATGAACACTGAAGCTTTCTTT.